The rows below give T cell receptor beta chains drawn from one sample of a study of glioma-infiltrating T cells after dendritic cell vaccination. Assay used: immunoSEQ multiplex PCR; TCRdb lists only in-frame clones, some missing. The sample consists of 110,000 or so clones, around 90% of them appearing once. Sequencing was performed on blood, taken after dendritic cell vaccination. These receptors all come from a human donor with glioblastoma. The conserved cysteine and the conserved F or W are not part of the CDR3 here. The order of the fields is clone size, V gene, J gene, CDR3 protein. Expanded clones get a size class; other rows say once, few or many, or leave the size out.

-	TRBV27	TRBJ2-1	ASSFTGGPGEQF
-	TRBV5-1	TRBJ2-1	ASAWTSGYNEQF
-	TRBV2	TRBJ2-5	ASKMAVSIETQY
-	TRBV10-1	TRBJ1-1	ASSWQMNTEAF
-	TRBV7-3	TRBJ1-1	ASSLTRGWTEAF
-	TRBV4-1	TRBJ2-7	ASSQGVAGEYEQY
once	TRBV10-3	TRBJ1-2	AITNKTGGYGYT
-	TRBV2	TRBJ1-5	ASSGTGQNQPQH
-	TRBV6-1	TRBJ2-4	ASSGGHLLAKNIQY
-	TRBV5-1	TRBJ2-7	ASRAGQPGGNEQY
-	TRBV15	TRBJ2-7	ATSRECGLASDEQY
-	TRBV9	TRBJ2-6	ASSVNGQRTGARGANVLT
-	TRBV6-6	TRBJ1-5	ASSTSDSARPQH
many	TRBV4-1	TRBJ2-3	ASSSLADNTDTQY
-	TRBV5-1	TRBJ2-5	ASSLTSKSKQY
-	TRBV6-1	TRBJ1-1	ASSEANRASAF
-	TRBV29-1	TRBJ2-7	SVVVGLAEGEQY
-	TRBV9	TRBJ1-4	ASSGGGSDLNEKLF
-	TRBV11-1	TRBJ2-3	ASSVRLALGTQY
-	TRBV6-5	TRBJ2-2	ASSSGGLNTGELF
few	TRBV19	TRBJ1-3	ASSQFSGGPSGNTIY
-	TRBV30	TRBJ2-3	AWSYTDTQY
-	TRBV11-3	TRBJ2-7	ASSARGTASGEQY
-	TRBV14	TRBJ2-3	ASSGGAQDTQY
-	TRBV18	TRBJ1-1	ASSEAGNTEAF
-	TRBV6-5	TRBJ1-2	TSRTDSIHGYT
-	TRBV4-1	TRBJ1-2	ASSQPGQGDYGYT
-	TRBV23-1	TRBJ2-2	ASSQWDRGSLANTGELF
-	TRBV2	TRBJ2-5	ASIRTSGGAFGETQY
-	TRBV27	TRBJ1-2	ASSRTANYGYT
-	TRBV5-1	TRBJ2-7	ASSLVAGPVQGGQY
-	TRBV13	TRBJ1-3	ASSAGGRGNTIY
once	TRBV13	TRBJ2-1	ASRGQGAYNEQF
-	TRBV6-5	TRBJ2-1	ASSYSGLAGEGEQF
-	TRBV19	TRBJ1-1	ASSIGGQVISLKNTEAF
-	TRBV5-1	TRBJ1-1	ASSLAPGRTEAF
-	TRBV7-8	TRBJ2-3	ASSWRVAGGSTDTQY
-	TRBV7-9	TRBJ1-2	ASSLLLSGGYT
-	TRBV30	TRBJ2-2	AWRQGARDTGELF
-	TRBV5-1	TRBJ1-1	ATRPGGNTEAF
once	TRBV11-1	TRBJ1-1	ASSGPRDTEAF
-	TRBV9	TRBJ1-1	ASSPMQGLNTEAF
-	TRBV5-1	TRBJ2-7	ASSQGFISYEQY
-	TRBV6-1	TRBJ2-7	ASSRQTSSYEQY
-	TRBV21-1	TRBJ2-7	ASSKCEPPGGEQY
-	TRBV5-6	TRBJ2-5	ASSLTSGDFLETQY
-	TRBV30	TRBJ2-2	AWAGQGRTGELF
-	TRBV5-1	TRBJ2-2	ASSFQAGNTGELF
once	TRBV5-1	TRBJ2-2	ASSHRTDNTGELF
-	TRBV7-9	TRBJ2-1	ASSLADTMVLANDEQF
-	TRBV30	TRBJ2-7	ALRTVWAYEQY
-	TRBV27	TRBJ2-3	ASSLSPGFGTDTQY
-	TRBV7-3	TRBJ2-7	ASSLWAGDYEQY